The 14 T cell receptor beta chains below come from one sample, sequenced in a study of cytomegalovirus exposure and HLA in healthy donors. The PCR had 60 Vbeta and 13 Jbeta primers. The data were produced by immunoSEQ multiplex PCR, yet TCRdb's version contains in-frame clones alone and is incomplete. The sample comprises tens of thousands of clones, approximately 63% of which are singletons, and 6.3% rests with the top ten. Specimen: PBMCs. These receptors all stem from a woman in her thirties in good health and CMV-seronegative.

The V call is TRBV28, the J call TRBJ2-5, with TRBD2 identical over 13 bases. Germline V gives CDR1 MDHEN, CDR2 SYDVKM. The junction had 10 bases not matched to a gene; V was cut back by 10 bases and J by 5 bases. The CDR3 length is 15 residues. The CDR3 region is CAIGTSGKGWETQYF. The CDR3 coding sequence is TGTGCCATCGGGACTAGCGGGAAAGGATGGGAGACCCAGTACTTC.

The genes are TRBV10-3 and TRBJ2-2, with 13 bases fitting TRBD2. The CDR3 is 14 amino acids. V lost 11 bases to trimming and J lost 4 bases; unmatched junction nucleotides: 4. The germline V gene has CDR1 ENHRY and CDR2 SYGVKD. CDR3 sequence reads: CAVRTSGSTGELFF. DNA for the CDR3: TGTGCCGTTCGGACTAGCGGGAGCACCGGGGAGCTGTTTTTT.

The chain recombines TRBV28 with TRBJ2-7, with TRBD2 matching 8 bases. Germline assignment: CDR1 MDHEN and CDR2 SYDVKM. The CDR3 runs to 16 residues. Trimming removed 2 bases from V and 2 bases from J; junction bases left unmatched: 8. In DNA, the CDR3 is TGTGCCAGCAGTTTACCCCGTGGTAGCGGGACCTACGAGCAGTACTTC. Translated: CASSLPRGSGTYEQYF.

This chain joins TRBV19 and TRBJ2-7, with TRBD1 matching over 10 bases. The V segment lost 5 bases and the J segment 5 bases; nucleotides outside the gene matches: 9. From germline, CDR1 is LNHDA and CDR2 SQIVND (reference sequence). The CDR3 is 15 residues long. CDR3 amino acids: CASSLWPGQGNEQYF. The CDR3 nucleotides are TGTGCCAGTAGTCTCTGGCCGGGACAGGGGAACGAGCAGTACTTC.

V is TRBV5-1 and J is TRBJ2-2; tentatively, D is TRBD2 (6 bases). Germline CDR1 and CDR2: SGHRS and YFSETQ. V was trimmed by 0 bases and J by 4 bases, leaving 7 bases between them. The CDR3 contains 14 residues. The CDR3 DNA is TGCGCCAGCAGCTTGGGGGGAGGCACCGGGGAGCTGTTTTTT. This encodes CASSLGGGTGELFF.

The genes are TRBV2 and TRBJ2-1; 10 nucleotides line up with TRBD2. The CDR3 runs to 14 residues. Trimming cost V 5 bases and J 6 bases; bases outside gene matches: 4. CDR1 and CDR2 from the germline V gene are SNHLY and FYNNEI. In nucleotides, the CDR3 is TGTGCCAGCAGTCCTAGCGGGGGTAGCAATGAGCAGTTCTTC. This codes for CASSPSGGSNEQFF. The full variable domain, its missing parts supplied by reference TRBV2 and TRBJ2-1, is EPEVTQTPSHQVTQMGQEVILRCVPISNHLYFYWYRQILGQKVEFLVSFYNNEISEKSEIFDDQFSVERPDGSNFTLKIRSTKLEDSAMYFCASSPSGGSNEQFFGPGTRLTVL.

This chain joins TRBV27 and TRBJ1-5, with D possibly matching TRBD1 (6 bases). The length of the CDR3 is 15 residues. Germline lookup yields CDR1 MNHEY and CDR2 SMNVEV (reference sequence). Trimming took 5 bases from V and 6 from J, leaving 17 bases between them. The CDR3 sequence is CASSTEGVSGQPQHF. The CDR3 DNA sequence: TGTGCCAGCAGTACCGAGGGGGTTTCGGGTCAGCCCCAGCATTTT.

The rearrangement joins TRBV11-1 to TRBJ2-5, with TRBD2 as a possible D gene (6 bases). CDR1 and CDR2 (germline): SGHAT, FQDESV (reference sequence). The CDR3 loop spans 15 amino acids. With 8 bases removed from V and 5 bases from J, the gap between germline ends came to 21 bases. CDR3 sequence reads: CASVIWGVGRETQYF. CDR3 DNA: TGTGCCAGCGTGATTTGGGGGGTGGGGAGGGAGACCCAGTACTTC.

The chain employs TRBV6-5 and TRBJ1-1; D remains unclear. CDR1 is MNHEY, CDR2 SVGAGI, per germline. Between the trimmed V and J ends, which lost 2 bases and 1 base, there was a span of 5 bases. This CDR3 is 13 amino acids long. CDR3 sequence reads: CASSYQANTEAFF. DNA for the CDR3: TGTGCCAGCAGTTACCAGGCGAACACTGAAGCTTTCTTT.

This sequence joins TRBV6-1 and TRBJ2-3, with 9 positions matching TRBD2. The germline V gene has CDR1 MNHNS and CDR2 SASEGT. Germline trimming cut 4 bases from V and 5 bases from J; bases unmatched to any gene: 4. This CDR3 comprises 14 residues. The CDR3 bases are TGTGCCAGCAGTGGGGGTAGCGGGAGAGATACGCAGTATTTT. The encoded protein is CASSGGSGRDTQYF.

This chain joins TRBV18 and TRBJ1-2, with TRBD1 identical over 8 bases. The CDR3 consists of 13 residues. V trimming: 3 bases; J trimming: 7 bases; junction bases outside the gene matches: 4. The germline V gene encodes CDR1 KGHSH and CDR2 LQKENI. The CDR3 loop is CASSPPGQGGYTF. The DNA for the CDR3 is TGTGCCAGCTCACCTCCCGGACAGGGTGGCTACACCTTC.

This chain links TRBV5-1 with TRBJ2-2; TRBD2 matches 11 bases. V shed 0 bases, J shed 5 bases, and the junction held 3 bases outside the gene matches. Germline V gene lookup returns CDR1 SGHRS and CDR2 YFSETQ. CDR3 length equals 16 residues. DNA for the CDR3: TGCGCCAGCAGCTTGGGTGCTAGCGGGGGGACCGGGGAGCTGTTTTTT. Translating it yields CASSLGASGGTGELFF.

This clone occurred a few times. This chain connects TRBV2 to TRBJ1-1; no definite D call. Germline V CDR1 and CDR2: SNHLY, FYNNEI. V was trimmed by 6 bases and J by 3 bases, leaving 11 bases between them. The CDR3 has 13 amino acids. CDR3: CASRVGEDTEAFF. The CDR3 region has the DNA TGTGCCAGCAGGGTCGGGGAAGACACTGAAGCTTTCTTT. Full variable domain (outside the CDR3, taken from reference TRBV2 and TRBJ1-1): EPEVTQTPSHQVTQMGQEVILRCVPISNHLYFYWYRQILGQKVEFLVSFYNNEISEKSEIFDDQFSVERPDGSNFTLKIRSTKLEDSAMYFCASRVGEDTEAFFGQGTRLTVV.

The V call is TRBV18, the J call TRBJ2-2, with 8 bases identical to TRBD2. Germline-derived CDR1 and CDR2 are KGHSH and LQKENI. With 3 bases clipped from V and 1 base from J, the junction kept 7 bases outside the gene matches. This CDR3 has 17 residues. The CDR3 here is CASSPRTTSGNTGELFF. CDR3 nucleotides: TGTGCCAGCTCACCCCGAACCACTAGCGGGAACACCGGGGAGCTGTTTTTT.